Sequencing of this T cell receptor (beta chain) was carried out in a study of T cell repertoires in cytomegalovirus infection. Study in general: An indication of both CMV infection and matching HLA type came from public TCR beta signatures. Study-level findings and limits: Clonotypes of TCR beta that were HLA-C-restricted and CMV-specific dominated the ex vivo response. Cumulative frequency (of public TCR beta family members) identified carriers of CMV plus the relevant HLA.

In TCRdb, the reads were re-called with MiXCR into one record per CDR3 protein. The sample has fewer than 200,000 distinct CDR3 sequences, roughly an eighth seen once. This clonotype was seen ten or more times. Antigen: not known. The trim removed 2 bases at V and 1 base at J, leaving 9 bases unmatched. Germline V gene sequence: CDR1 MDHEN, CDR2 SYDVKM. The length of the CDR3 is 17 residues. The chain has TRBV28 and TRBJ2-3; TRBD2 aligns across 7 bases. The specimen sequenced was PBMCs. The receptor was isolated from a human donor in good health (CMV status not recorded). Some clones in this sample may be carry-over from other donors' samples. This CDR3 is CASSLGHGGLGTDTQYF. As DNA, the CDR3 is TGTGCCAGCAGTTTAGGCCACGGGGGGTTGGGCACAGATACGCAGTATTTT.